This record looks at one TCR beta chain sequence and its context. The sample comes from a study of blood T cell repertoires in COVID-19. Across the study: Specimens from acute and convalescent COVID-19 originated in the United States, Italy and Spain. From T cells, B-cell-depleted T cells, or PBMCs came the material, which was cDNA or gDNA.

Per the original methods: Estimation of nucleated cell counts relied on the amplification of reference gene primers. Generated by immunoSEQ multiplex PCR, the TCRdb table keeps only in-frame clones and is missing some. D and trimming come from the DNA, and the V and J calls and clone size come from that table. The table lists approximately 240,000 clones, approximately 84% of them singletons. The CDR3 is 15 residues long. Germline V gene data show CDR1 as SNHLY and CDR2 as FYNNEI. The trim removed 5 bases at V and 9 bases at J, leaving 8 bases unmatched. The chain uses TRBV2 and TRBJ2-1; 12 bases agree with TRBD2. The TCR was taken from a man in his forties or fifties who had recovered from COVID-19. The sequenced sample consisted of peripheral blood. In nucleotides, the CDR3 is TGTGCCAGCAGTCTTACTAGCGGGAGGTCGGGTGAGCAGTTCTTC. Protein product: CASSLTSGRSGEQFF.